Each of the 20 T cell receptor beta chains below was sequenced from the same sample in a study of blood T cell repertoires in COVID-19. Assay used: immunoSEQ multiplex PCR; TCRdb lists only in-frame clones, some missing. There are around 220,000 clones in the sample; around 90% occur only once, and less than 15% lies in the top ten. The material sequenced was PBMCs or T cells enriched from blood (not recorded which). These receptors came from a man aged 25 to 40 who had been exposed to COVID-19.

The chain uses TRBV6-5 and TRBJ2-1; 7 nucleotides line up with TRBD2. Per the germline V gene, CDR1 is MNHEY and CDR2 is SVGAGI. V gave up 6 bases and J gave up 0 bases; unmatched junction bases: 2. This CDR3 comprises 14 residues. The CDR3 sequence: CASRGRASYNEQFF. CDR3 in DNA: TGTGCCAGCAGAGGGAGGGCCTCCTACAATGAGCAGTTCTTC.

V and J are TRBV3-1 (or the pseudogene TRBV3-2) and TRBJ1-6; D unclear. Trimming shortened V by 4 bases and J by 6 bases, and 13 bases separated the two germline ends. The CDR3 contains 15 residues. Germline CDR1 and CDR2: LGHDT and YNNKEL (reference sequence). DNA of the CDR3: TGTGCCAGCAGCCCCGGGGAGGAGGGTAATTCACCCCTCCACTTT. As protein: CASSPGEEGNSPLHF.

As to this clone: Other DNA sequences of this sample code for an identical CDR3. This sequence joins TRBV18 and TRBJ2-7, with TRBD1 matching over 8 bases. The V and J ends lost 6 bases and 3 bases, in that order; junction bases with no gene match: 7. Germline CDR1 reads KGHSH; CDR2 reads LQKENI. This CDR3 has 14 residues. The CDR3 DNA reads TGTGCCAGCTCGCCCGGGACAGGTAGCTACGAGCAGTACTTC. This translates into CASSPGTGSYEQYF.

This clone was detected only once. The chain is built from TRBV5-1 and TRBJ1-1; D gene ambiguous. The CDR3 loop spans 14 amino acids. Germline loops: CDR1 SGHRS, CDR2 YFSETQ. The V and J ends lost 0 bases and 4 bases respectively, with 10 bases between them. The CDR3 bases are TGCGCCAGCAGCTTGGCCGAGGGATCCACTGAAGCTTTCTTT. Protein: CASSLAEGSTEAFF.

The chain has TRBV6-5 and TRBJ1-6; 7 nucleotides match TRBD1. Germline V gives CDR1 MNHEY, CDR2 SVGAGI. The CDR3 totals 14 residues. J lost 8 bases, V lost 7 bases, and 8 bases had no gene match. CDR3 region: CASTQGDGYSPLHF. As DNA, the CDR3 is TGTGCCAGCACCCAGGGGGACGGTTATTCACCCCTCCACTTT.

This clone has more than one count but fewer than ten. The genes are TRBV5-1 and TRBJ1-2; D may be TRBD1 (6 bases). This CDR3 is 15 amino acids long. Germline-derived CDR1 and CDR2 are SGHRS and YFSETQ. Trimming took 3 bases from V and 1 from J, leaving 13 bases between them. The CDR3: CASSSGTPNNYGYTF. The CDR3 nucleotides read TGCGCCAGCAGCTCCGGGACACCGAATAACTATGGCTACACCTTC.

The chain joins TRBV21-1 to TRBJ1-2. TRBV21-1 is listed as a pseudogene. This CDR3 has 16 residues. The CDR3 bases are TGTGCCAGCAGTCCGGGTCCCACGATCAATATTTATGGCTACACCTTC. This encodes CASSPGPTINIYGYTF.

The J gene is TRBJ2-7, the V gene TRBV24-1, with D possibly matching TRBD2 (5 bases). The germline CDR1 and CDR2 sequences are KGHDR and SFDVKD. Trimming removed 4 bases at V and 2 bases at J, with 8 bases between. This CDR3 has 13 residues. The CDR3 region has the DNA TGTGCCACCAGTGACGGGAAAACCTACGAGCAGTACTTC. Its translation: CATSDGKTYEQYF.

The rearrangement uses TRBV5-4 and TRBJ2-3; possible D gene TRBD1, 5 bases. Germline V gene lookup returns CDR1 SGHNT and CDR2 YYREEE (reference sequence). V was trimmed by 4 bases and J by 0 bases, leaving 6 bases between them. This CDR3 contains 13 residues. CDR3 DNA: TGTGCCAGCAGCGGGGCTAGCACAGATACGCAGTATTTT. This codes for CASSGASTDTQYF.

This clone was detected only a few times. The DNA for the CDR3 is TGTGCCATCAGTGAGTCGGCGGACAGTCACTATGGCTACACCTTC. It yields the protein CAISESADSHYGYTF. The chain combines TRBV10-3 with TRBJ1-2, with D perhaps matching TRBD1 (6 bases). This CDR3 contains 15 residues. From germline, CDR1 is ENHRY and CDR2 SYGVKD. Trimming removed 0 bases at V and 3 bases at J, with 11 bases between.

This clone was observed a single time. This rearrangement joins TRBV6-2 or TRBV6-3 to TRBJ1-2; D perhaps matches TRBD1 (6 bases). Deletions cut 6 bases from V and 6 bases from J, with 17 bases between. Looked up from germline, CDR1 is MNHEY and CDR2 is SVGEGT. The CDR3 is 14 amino acids. The CDR3 region is CASSLQGHWDGYTF. In nucleotides, the CDR3 is TGTGCCAGCAGCTTACAGGGACACTGGGATGGCTACACCTTC.

The chain recombines TRBV5-1 with TRBJ2-1; D not certain. The ends were cut back, 4 bases at V and 0 bases at J, with 8 bases in the middle. The germline CDR1 and CDR2 sequences are SGHRS and YFSETQ. The CDR3 contains 14 residues. CDR3 in amino acids: CASSLSRSYNEQFF. In nucleotides, the CDR3 is TGCGCCAGCAGCCTCAGTCGCTCCTACAATGAGCAGTTCTTC.

This clone was seen only once. CDR3 nucleotide sequence: TGTGCCATCGGACAGCAAGAGACCCAGTACTTC. Translated: CAIGQQETQYF. The chain recombines TRBV10-3 with TRBJ2-5, with D tentatively TRBD1 (6 bases). Germline V CDR1 and CDR2: ENHRY, SYGVKD. This CDR3 is built from 11 residues. Trimming pared 8 bases from V and 2 bases from J, leaving 6 bases between.

V is TRBV2 and J is TRBJ2-6, with 9 bases identical to TRBD1. Trimming removed 4 bases from V and 2 bases from J; junction bases left unmatched: 21. Germline values: CDR1 SNHLY, CDR2 FYNNEI. The CDR3 sequence is 22 residues long. CDR3 amino acids: CASSARGRPSDRGETGANVLTF. The CDR3 coding sequence is TGTGCCAGCAGTGCTCGGGGCCGACCTTCGGACAGGGGAGAGACTGGGGCCAACGTCCTGACTTTC.

The rearrangement uses TRBV7-2 and TRBJ2-1; D gene uncertain. V was shortened by 4 bases and J by 3 bases, with 16 bases between the two germline ends. Germline values: CDR1 SGHTA, CDR2 FQGNSA. The CDR3 runs 16 residues. The CDR3 sequence is CASSSTHSPGYNEQFF. The CDR3 nucleotides are TGTGCCAGCAGCTCAACCCACAGTCCTGGCTACAATGAGCAGTTCTTC.

The chain employs TRBV4-3 and TRBJ1-4; D possibly corresponds to TRBD1 (5 bases). The V end lost 8 bases, the J end lost 4 bases, and 23 bases lay between the germline ends. This CDR3 has 17 amino acids. CDR1 LGHNA and CDR2 YSLEER come from the germline V gene. In DNA, the CDR3 is TGCGCCAGCTCCCATACGCTCCTAACAGGTTTTAATGAAAAACTGTTTTTT. It translates to CASSHTLLTGFNEKLFF.

V and J are TRBV20-1 and TRBJ1-1; 8 bases are shared with TRBD1. With 3 bases clipped from V and 5 bases from J, the junction kept 11 bases outside the gene matches. From germline, CDR1 is DFQATT and CDR2 SNEGSKA (reference sequence). This CDR3 has 15 amino acids. The CDR3 sequence is CSASGYRGSGTEAFF. In DNA form, the CDR3 reads TGCAGTGCTAGTGGTTACAGGGGGTCTGGTACTGAAGCTTTCTTT.

This clone was seen once. CDR3 sequence reads: CASGLAGAGELFF. The CDR3 nucleotides read TGTGCCAGTGGATTAGCGGGGGCCGGGGAGCTGTTTTTT. The rearrangement joins TRBV19 to TRBJ2-2; 9 bases match TRBD2. Germline V lookup: CDR1 LNHDA, CDR2 SQIVND (reference sequence). The J segment lost 6 bases and the V segment lost 8 bases, leaving 4 bases of the junction unmatched. The CDR3 covers 13 residues.

The chain has TRBV6-4 and TRBJ1-4; D unresolved. In germline, CDR1 is MRHNA, CDR2 SNTAGT. Deletions cut 6 bases from V and 0 bases from J, with 11 bases between. CDR3 length equals 15 residues. CDR3 bases: TGTGCCAGCAGCCAAAACAGTGCAACTAATGAAAAACTGTTTTTT. This gives the protein CASSQNSATNEKLFF.

The chain recombines TRBV6-2 or TRBV6-3 with TRBJ1-6; TRBD1 aligns across 7 bases. Germline CDR1 is MNHEY and CDR2 is SVGEGT. The CDR3 extends over 19 amino acids. Germline trimming cut 1 base from V and 8 bases from J; bases unmatched to any gene: 17. Here the CDR3 reads CASSYFAPKGGAVDSPLHF. The CDR3 DNA follows: TGTGCCAGCAGTTACTTCGCGCCTAAAGGGGGCGCAGTGGATTCACCCCTCCACTTT.